Below, 14 T cell receptor beta chains from the same sample are listed, as sequenced in a study of blood T cell repertoires in COVID-19. Clones were sequenced by immunoSEQ multiplex PCR, and TCRdb holds only the in-frame ones, with some missing. The profile shows approximately 78,000 clones, around 90% of them singletons. Sequences were obtained from peripheral blood. All receptors come from a man aged 45-65 years with acute or convalescent COVID-19.

J is TRBJ1-3 and V is TRBV4-1; D might be TRBD1 (6 bases). This CDR3 region has 17 residues. V gave up 1 base and J gave up 0 bases, with 13 bases separating them. Germline V gene lookup returns CDR1 MGHRA and CDR2 YSYEKL. The CDR3 coding sequence is TGCGCCAGCAGCCAAGTTCGCCGACAGGTCTCTGGAAACACCATATATTTT. It codes for CASSQVRRQVSGNTIYF.

Concerning this clone: This specimen includes other DNA sequences encoding the same CDR3. The gene calls are TRBV12-3 or TRBV12-4 and TRBJ1-1; D possibly corresponds to TRBD1 (5 bases). Between the trimmed V and J ends, which lost 5 bases and 1 base, there was a span of 8 bases. The CDR3 length is 13 residues. This CDR3 reads CASSPGQNTEAFF. CDR3 bases: TGTGCCAGCAGTCCTGGACAGAACACTGAAGCTTTCTTT.

The chain carries TRBV18 and TRBJ1-5; 7 positions match TRBD1. V was pared by 3 bases and J by 4 bases, with 6 bases of the junction left unmatched. CDR3 length: 15 amino acids. Germline lookup yields CDR1 KGHSH and CDR2 LQKENI. In DNA, the CDR3 is TGTGCCAGCTCACCGGGACAGATAGAAAATCAGCCCCAGCATTTT. Encoded protein: CASSPGQIENQPQHF. The entire variable domain, with the rest obtained from reference TRBV18 and TRBJ1-5, is as follows: NAGVMQNPRHLVRRRGQEARLRCSPMKGHSHVYWYRQLPEEGLKFMVYLQKENIIDESGMPKERFSAEFPKEGPSILRIQQVVRGDSAAYFCASSPGQIENQPQHFGDGTRLSIL.

The rearrangement joins TRBV27 to TRBJ1-5; D is uncertain. The germline V and J ends were trimmed by 5 bases and 0 bases, with 17 bases remaining between them. Germline loops: CDR1 MNHEY, CDR2 SMNVEV (reference sequence). The CDR3 consists of 17 residues. The CDR3 region has the DNA TGTGCCAGCAGTCATTACGGACTACATTATAGCAATCAGCCCCAGCATTTT. This codes for CASSHYGLHYSNQPQHF.

J is TRBJ1-1 and V is TRBV18, with 7 nucleotides matching TRBD1. There are 13 residues in the CDR3. Germline V gene lookup returns CDR1 KGHSH and CDR2 LQKENI. The V and J ends lost 3 bases and 11 bases, in that order; junction bases with no gene match: 9. In DNA, the CDR3 is TGTGCCAGCTCACCGATGCAGGGGGAGTGGGCTTTCTTT. Its protein is CASSPMQGEWAFF.

The J gene is TRBJ2-1, the V gene TRBV28; 7 bases align to TRBD2. The CDR3 has 13 amino acids. Germline V gene sequence: CDR1 MDHEN, CDR2 SYDVKM. With V trimmed by 2 bases and J by 8 bases, 3 bases remained unmatched. The CDR3 is CASSLRGGHEQFF. The CDR3 DNA follows: TGTGCCAGCAGTTTAAGGGGAGGGCATGAGCAGTTCTTC. Filled out from reference TRBV28 and TRBJ2-1, the complete variable domain reads DVKVTQSSRYLVKRTGEKVFLECVQDMDHENMFWYRQDPGLGLRLIYFSYDVKMKEKGDIPEGYSVSREKKERFSLILESASTNQTSMYLCASSLRGGHEQFFGPGTRLTVL.

The rearrangement joins TRBV28 to TRBJ2-2; no firm D call. Deletions cut 9 bases from V and 0 bases from J, with 5 bases between. CDR1 and CDR2 (germline): MDHEN, SYDVKM. The length of the CDR3 is 12 residues. In nucleotides, the CDR3 is TGTGCCAGTTTCACGAACACCGGGGAGCTGTTTTTT. Protein product: CASFTNTGELFF. The whole variable domain, filled in from reference TRBV28 and TRBJ2-2, reads DVKVTQSSRYLVKRTGEKVFLECVQDMDHENMFWYRQDPGLGLRLIYFSYDVKMKEKGDIPEGYSVSREKKERFSLILESASTNQTSMYLCASFTNTGELFFGEGSRLTVL.

This clone was seen a single time. This chain joins TRBV15 and TRBJ2-7; D is undetermined. The CDR3 extends over 14 amino acids. Germline CDR1 and CDR2: LNHNV and YYDKDF (reference sequence). Trimming pared 0 bases from V and 3 bases from J, leaving 9 bases between. The CDR3 loop is CATSRDLSSYEQYF. The CDR3 DNA follows: TGTGCCACCAGCAGAGATCTTAGCAGCTACGAGCAGTACTTC.

The V and J genes are TRBV7-3 and TRBJ2-3; D is perhaps TRBD1 (7 bases). Trimming took off 2 bases at V and 1 base at J, with 13 bases between the two ends. The CDR3 runs 16 residues. Germline values: CDR1 SGHTA, CDR2 FQGTGA. CDR3 nucleotides: TGTGCCAGCAGCTTACAGGGGGGATCGGGCACAGATACGCAGTATTTT. Translation: CASSLQGGSGTDTQYF.

V gene TRBV27 combines with J gene TRBJ2-1, with 8 positions matching TRBD1. The V and J ends lost 6 bases and 6 bases, in that order; junction bases with no gene match: 7. Germline V lookup: CDR1 MNHEY, CDR2 SMNVEV (reference sequence). The CDR3 has 14 residues. CDR3 nucleotides: TGTGCCAGCAGACTTGCGACAGGGGTCAATGAGCAGTTCTTC. This codes for CASRLATGVNEQFF.

A single count supports this clone. The chain employs TRBV6-5 and TRBJ2-7, with D perhaps matching TRBD1 (5 bases). The CDR3 consists of 11 residues. V dropped 6 bases and J dropped 3 bases, with 6 bases sitting between them. Germline CDR1 and CDR2: MNHEY and SVGAGI. The CDR3 loop reads CASRDNYEQYF. The DNA of the CDR3 is TGTGCCAGCAGGGACAACTACGAGCAGTACTTC.

J is TRBJ2-1 and V is TRBV5-8; no clear D. Germline CDR1 and CDR2: SGHTS and YDEGEE. V gave up 2 bases and J gave up 0 bases, with 9 bases separating them. This CDR3 contains 15 residues. The CDR3 DNA reads TGTGCCAGCAGCTTTACAGAGAGCTCCTACAATGAGCAGTTCTTC. It encodes CASSFTESSYNEQFF.

In its sample, this clone was seen a few times. CDR3 loop: CASNPGTGTDTQYF. Written as DNA, the CDR3 is TGCGCCAGCAACCCCGGGACAGGGACCGATACGCAGTATTTT. V is TRBV10-1 and J is TRBJ2-3; 9 bases agree with TRBD1. This CDR3 is 14 amino acids long. The trim removed 7 bases at V and 6 bases at J, leaving 8 bases unmatched. Germline V gene sequence: CDR1 WNHNN, CDR2 SYGVQD (reference sequence).

This rearrangement joins TRBV9 to TRBJ1-2; 7 positions agree with TRBD1. The CDR3 is 17 amino acids. Germline V gene lookup returns CDR1 SGDLS and CDR2 YYNGEE. The junction had 14 bases not matched to a gene; V was cut back by 0 bases and J by 6 bases. The CDR3 region is CASSVEGTEVQPNGYTF. CDR3 nucleotide sequence: TGTGCCAGCAGCGTAGAAGGGACAGAAGTACAACCGAATGGCTACACCTTC.